This T cell receptor (beta chain) was sequenced in a study of glioma-infiltrating T cells after dendritic cell vaccination. On the study more broadly: Patients had newly diagnosed or recurrent glioblastoma and received dendritic cell vaccines.

Amplification used 60 V beta primers and 13 J beta primers. Produced via immunoSEQ multiplex PCR; TCRdb's table is partial and in-frame only. The sample has about 92,000 clones, more than 75% seen once; the top ten hold more than 15%. CDR1 SEHNR and CDR2 FQNEAQ come from the germline V gene (reference sequence). This CDR3 comprises 17 residues. J was trimmed by 11 bases and V by 0 bases; bases with no gene match: 14. V gene TRBV7-9 combines with J gene TRBJ2-5, with 11 bases identical to TRBD2. The sequence was collected from a human donor with glioblastoma. Specimen: blood, collected before dendritic cell vaccination. CDR3 sequence: CASSLAPTSGRVGEQYF. The CDR3 nucleotides read TGTGCCAGCAGCTTAGCCCCCACTAGCGGGAGAGTAGGGGAGCAGTACTTC.